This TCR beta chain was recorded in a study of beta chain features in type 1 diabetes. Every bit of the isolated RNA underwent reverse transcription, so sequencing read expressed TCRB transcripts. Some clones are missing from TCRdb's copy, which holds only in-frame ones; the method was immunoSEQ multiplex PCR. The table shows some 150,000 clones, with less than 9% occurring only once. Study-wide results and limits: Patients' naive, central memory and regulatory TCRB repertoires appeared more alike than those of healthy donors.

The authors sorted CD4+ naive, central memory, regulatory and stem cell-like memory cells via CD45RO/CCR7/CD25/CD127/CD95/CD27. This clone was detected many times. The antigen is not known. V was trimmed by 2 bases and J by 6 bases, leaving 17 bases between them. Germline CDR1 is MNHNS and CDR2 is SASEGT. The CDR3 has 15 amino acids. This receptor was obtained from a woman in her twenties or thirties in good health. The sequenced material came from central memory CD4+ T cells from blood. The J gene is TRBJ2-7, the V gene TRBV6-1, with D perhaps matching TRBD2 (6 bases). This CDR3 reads CASSESGSGSSEQYF. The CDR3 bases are TGTGCCAGCAGTGAATCCGGCTCCGGGAGTAGCGAGCAGTACTTC.